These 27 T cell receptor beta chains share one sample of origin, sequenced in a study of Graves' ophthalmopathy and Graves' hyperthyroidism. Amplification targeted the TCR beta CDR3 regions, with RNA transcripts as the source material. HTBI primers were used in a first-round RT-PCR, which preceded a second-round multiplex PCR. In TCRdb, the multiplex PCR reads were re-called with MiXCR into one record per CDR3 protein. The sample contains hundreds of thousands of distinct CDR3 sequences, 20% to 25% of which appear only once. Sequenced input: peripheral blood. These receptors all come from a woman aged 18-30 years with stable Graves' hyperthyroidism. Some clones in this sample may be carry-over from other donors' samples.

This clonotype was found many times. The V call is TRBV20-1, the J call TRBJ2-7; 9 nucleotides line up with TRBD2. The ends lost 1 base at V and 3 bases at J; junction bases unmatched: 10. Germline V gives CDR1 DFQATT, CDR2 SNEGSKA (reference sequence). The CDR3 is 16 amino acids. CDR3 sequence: CSARVLESSGNYEQYF. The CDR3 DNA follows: TGCAGTGCTAGAGTTCTGGAATCTAGCGGGAACTACGAGCAGTACTTC.

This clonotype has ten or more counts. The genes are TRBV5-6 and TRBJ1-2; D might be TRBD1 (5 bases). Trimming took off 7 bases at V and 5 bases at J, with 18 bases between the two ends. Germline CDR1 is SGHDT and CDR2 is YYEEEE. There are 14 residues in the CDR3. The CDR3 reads CASSKVTGWYGYTF. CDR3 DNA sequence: TGTGCCAGCTCTAAGGTCACAGGATGGTATGGCTACACCTTC.

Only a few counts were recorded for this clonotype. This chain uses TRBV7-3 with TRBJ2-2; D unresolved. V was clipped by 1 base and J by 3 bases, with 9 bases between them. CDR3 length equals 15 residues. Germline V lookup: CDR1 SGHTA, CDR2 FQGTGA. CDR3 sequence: CASSLSRVDTGELFF. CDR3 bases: TGTGCCAGCAGCTTAAGTAGGGTAGACACCGGGGAGCTGTTTTTT.

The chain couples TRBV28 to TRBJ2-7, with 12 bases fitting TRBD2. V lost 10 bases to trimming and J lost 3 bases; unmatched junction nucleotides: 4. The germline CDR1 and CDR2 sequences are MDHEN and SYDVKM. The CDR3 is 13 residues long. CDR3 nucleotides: TGTGCCAACTCGACTAGCGGGAGCTACGAGCAGTACTTC. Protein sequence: CANSTSGSYEQYF.

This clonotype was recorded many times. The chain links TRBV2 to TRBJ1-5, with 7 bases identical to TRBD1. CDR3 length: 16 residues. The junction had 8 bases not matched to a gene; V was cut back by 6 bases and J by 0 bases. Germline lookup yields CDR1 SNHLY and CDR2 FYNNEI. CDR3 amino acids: CASRTSGGISNQPQHF. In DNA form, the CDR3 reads TGTGCCAGCAGGACGTCAGGGGGAATTAGCAATCAGCCCCAGCATTTT.

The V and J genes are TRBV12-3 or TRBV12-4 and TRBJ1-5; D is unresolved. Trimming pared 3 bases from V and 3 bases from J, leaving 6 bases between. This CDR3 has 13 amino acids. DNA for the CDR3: TGTGCCAGCAGTTTCTCCACCAATCAGCCCCAGCATTTT. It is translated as CASSFSTNQPQHF.

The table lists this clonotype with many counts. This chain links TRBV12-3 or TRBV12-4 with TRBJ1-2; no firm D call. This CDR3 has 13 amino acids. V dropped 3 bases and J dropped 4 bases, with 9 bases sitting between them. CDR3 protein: CASSFTGSYGYTF. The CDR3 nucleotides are TGTGCCAGCAGTTTTACGGGTTCCTATGGCTACACCTTC.

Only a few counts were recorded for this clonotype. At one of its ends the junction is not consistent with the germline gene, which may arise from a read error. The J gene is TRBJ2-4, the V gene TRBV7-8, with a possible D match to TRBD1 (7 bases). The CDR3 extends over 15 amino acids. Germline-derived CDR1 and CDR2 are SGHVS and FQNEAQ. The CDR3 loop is CASSSSKGAGNIKYF. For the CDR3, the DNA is TGTGCCAGCAGCTCCTCAAAGGGGGCGGGAAACATTAAGTACTTC.

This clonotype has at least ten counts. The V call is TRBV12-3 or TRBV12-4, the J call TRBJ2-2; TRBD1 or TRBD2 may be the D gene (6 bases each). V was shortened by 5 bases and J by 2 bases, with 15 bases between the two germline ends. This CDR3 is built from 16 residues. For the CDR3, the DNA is TGTGCCAGCAGTCCTCTCGGGGGCACTAACACCGGGGAGCTGTTTTTT. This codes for CASSPLGGTNTGELFF.

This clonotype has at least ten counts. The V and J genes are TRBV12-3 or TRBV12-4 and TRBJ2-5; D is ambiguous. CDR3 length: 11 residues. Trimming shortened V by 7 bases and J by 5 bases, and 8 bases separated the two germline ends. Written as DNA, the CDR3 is TGTGCCAGCACTGATGGGGAGACCCAGTACTTC. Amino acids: CASTDGETQYF.

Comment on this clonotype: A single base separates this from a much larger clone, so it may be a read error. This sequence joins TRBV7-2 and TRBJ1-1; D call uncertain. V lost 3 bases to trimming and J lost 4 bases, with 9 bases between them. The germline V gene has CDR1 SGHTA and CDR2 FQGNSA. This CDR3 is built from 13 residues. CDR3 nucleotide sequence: TGTGCCAGCAGCTTTGCGGTTCCCACTGAAGCTTTCTTT. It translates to CASSFAVPTEAFF.

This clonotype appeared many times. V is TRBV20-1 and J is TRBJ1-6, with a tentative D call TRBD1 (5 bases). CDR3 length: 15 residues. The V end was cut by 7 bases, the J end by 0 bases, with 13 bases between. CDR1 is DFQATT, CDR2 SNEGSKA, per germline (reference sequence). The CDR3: CSVRDGSSYNSPLHF. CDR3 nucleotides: TGCAGTGTCAGGGACGGCAGCTCCTATAATTCACCCCTCCACTTT.

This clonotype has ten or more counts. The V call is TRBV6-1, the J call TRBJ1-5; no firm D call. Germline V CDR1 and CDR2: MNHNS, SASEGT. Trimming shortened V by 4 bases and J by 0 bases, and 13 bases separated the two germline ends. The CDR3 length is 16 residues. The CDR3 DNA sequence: TGTGCCAGCAGTGTGTACGGCAGCTATAGCAATCAGCCCCAGCATTTT. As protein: CASSVYGSYSNQPQHF.

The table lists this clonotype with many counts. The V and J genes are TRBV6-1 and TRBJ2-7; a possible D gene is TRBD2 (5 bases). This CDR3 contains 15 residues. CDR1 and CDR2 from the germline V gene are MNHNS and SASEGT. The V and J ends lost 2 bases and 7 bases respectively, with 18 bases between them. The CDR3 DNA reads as TGTGCCAGCAGTGAACCTCTGCGGAGGTTAAGGGAGCAGTACTTC. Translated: CASSEPLRRLREQYF.

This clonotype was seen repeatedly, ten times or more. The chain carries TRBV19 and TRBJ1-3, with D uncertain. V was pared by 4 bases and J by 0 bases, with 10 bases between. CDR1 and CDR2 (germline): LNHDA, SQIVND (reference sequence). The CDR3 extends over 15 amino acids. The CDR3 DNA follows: TGTGCCAGTAGTAAATTGGCGAGCTCTGGAAACACCATATATTTT. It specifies CASSKLASSGNTIYF.

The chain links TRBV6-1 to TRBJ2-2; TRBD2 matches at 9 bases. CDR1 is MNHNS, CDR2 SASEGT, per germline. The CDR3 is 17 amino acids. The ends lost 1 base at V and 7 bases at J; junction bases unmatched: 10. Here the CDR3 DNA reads TGTGCCAGCAGTGAAGATGGGGTAGCGGGAGTTTACGGGGAGCTGTTTTTT. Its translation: CASSEDGVAGVYGELFF.

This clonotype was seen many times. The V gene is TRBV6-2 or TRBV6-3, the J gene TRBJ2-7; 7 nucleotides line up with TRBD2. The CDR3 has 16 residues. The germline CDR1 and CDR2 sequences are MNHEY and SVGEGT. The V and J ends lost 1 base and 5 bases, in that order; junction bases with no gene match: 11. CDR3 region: CASSYFQRGLVDEQYF. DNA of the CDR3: TGTGCCAGCAGTTACTTCCAGCGGGGCCTTGTGGACGAGCAGTACTTC.

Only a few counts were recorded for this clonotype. CDR3 region: CSAPKTGGATEAFF. CDR3 DNA sequence: TGCAGTGCTCCTAAAACCGGTGGGGCCACTGAAGCTTTCTTT. This chain connects TRBV20-1 to TRBJ1-1; a weak D match, TRBD1 (5 bases). The germline V gene has CDR1 DFQATT and CDR2 SNEGSKA (reference sequence). V was clipped by 5 bases and J by 4 bases, with 17 bases between them. This CDR3 region has 14 residues.

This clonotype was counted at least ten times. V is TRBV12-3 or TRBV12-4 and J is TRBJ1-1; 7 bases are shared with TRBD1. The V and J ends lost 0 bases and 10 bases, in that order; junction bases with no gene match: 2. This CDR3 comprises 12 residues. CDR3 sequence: CASSLADRRAFF. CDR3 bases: TGTGCCAGCAGTTTAGCGGACAGGAGAGCTTTCTTT.

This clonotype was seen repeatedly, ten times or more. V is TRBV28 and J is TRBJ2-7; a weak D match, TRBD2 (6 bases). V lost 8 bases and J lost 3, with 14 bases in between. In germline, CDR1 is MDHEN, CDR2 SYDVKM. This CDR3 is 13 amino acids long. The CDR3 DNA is TGTGCCAGCGGGGACTCCGGGGGCTACGAGCAGTACTTC. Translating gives CASGDSGGYEQYF.

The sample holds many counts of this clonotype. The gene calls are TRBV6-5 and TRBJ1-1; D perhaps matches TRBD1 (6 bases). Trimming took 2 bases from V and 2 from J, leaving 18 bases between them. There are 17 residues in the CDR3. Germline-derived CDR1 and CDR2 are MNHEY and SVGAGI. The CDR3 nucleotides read TGTGCCAGCAGTTACGGGGGGCGGAGAGACTATAACACTGAAGCTTTCTTT. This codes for CASSYGGRRDYNTEAFF.

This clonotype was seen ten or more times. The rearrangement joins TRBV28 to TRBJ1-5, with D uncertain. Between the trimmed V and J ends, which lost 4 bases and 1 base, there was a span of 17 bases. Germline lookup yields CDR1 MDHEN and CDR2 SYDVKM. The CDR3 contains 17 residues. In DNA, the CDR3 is TGTGCCAGCAGTTCACCATTTGGAGGTGGCAGCAATCAGCCCCAGCATTTT. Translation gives CASSSPFGGGSNQPQHF.

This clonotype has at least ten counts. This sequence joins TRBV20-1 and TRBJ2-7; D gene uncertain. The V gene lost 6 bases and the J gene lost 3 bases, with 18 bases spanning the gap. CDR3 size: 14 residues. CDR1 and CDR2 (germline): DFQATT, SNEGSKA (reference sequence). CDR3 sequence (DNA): TGCAGTGCCGACGCCCTGGATCGGTACTACGAGCAGTACTTC. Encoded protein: CSADALDRYYEQYF.

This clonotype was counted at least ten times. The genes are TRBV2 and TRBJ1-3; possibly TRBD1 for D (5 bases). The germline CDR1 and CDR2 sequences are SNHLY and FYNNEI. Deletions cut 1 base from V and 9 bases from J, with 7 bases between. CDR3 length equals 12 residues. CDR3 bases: TGTGCCAGCAGTGAAGGCAGGGTCACCATATATTTT. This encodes CASSEGRVTIYF.

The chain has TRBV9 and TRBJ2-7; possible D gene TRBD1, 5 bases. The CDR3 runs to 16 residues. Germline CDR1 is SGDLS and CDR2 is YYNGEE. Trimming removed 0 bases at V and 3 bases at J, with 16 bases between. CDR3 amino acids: CASSVDVGAQIYEQYF. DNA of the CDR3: TGTGCCAGCAGCGTAGATGTAGGGGCACAAATCTACGAGCAGTACTTC.

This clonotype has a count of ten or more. CDR3 loop: CASSFNAAPRQETQYF. For the CDR3, the DNA is TGTGCCAGCAGTTTTAATGCGGCGCCTCGCCAAGAGACCCAGTACTTC. This chain joins TRBV28 and TRBJ2-5, with D hard to call. Per germline, CDR1 MDHEN and CDR2 SYDVKM. The CDR3 spans 16 residues. Trimming took off 3 bases at V and 1 base at J, with 15 bases between the two ends.

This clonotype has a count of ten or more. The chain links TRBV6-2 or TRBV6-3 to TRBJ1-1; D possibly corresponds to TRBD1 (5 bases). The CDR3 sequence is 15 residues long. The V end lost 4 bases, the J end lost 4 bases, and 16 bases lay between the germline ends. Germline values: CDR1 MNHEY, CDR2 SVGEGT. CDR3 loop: CASSSYGGGSTEAFF. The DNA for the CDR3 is TGTGCCAGCAGTTCCTATGGGGGGGGAAGCACTGAAGCTTTCTTT.